The 20 T cell receptor beta chains given below trace back to one sample, sequenced in a study of T cell clonotyping in hematopoietic cell transplantation. Here immunoSEQ multiplex PCR was the method, and the copy in TCRdb shows in-frame clones only, minus some. Of 20,000 or so clones listed, approximately 80% are singletons. What was sequenced was peripheral blood mononuclear cells. Receptor source: a man aged 55 to 69 in good health. Some clones in this sample may be carry-over from other donors' samples.

This clone is a singleton in its sample. The chain uses TRBV6-5 and TRBJ2-1; 7 nucleotides align to TRBD2. Germline assignment: CDR1 MNHEY and CDR2 SVGAGI. The junction had 0 bases not matched to a gene; V was cut back by 0 bases and J by 1 base. There are 15 residues in the CDR3. The CDR3 here is CASSYSGGSYNEQFF. The CDR3 DNA is TGTGCCAGCAGTTACTCGGGGGGGTCCTACAATGAGCAGTTCTTC.

The chain carries TRBV5-4 and TRBJ2-2; D remains ambiguous. The CDR3 covers 17 residues. Germline V CDR1 and CDR2: SGHNT, YYREEE (reference sequence). The V end lost 2 bases, the J end lost 3 bases, and 17 bases lay between the germline ends. In DNA, the CDR3 is TGTGCCAGCAGCTTCTTAGGTGTATGGGGTGACACCGGGGAGCTGTTTTTT. This gives the protein CASSFLGVWGDTGELFF.

The table lists this clone with a count of one. DNA of the CDR3: TGTGCCAGCAGGCCGGGGAAATACAATGAGCAGTTCTTC. Encoded protein: CASRPGKYNEQFF. V usage is TRBV6-1 and J usage is TRBJ2-1; the D gene is possibly TRBD2 (5 bases). With 6 bases removed from V and 4 bases from J, the gap between germline ends came to 10 bases. Germline V lookup: CDR1 MNHNS, CDR2 SASEGT. This CDR3 has 13 residues.

The chain uses TRBV19 and TRBJ1-5; D possibly corresponds to TRBD1 (6 bases). V was pared by 6 bases and J by 6 bases, with 15 bases between. The CDR3 runs to 14 residues. Germline CDR1 LNHDA, CDR2 SQIVND (reference sequence). CDR3 nucleotide sequence: TGTGCCAGTAGGACGTCAGGGGCTGGTCAGCCCCAGCATTTT. Encoded protein: CASRTSGAGQPQHF.

CDR3 sequence (DNA): TGTGCCAGCAGTTACAATGGCGGCAGTCCCTACGAGCAGTACTTC. Translating gives CASSYNGGSPYEQYF. The V gene is TRBV6-5, the J gene TRBJ2-7; D gene ambiguous. The germline CDR1 and CDR2 sequences are MNHEY and SVGAGI. The V end lost 2 bases, the J end lost 2 bases, and 13 bases lay between the germline ends. The CDR3 extends over 15 amino acids.

The chain is built from TRBV29-1 and TRBJ1-2, with TRBD1 matching 8 bases. Unmatched junction bases numbered 12, after V lost 8 bases and J lost 4 bases. The CDR3 totals 14 residues. Germline CDR1 is SQVTM and CDR2 is ANQGSEA. CDR3 protein: CSTRRSGGGYGYTF. The CDR3 nucleotides are TGCAGCACCCGGAGGTCAGGGGGCGGCTATGGCTACACCTTC.

Written as DNA, the CDR3 is TGTGCCTGGGATCGGGACAGATCTAACTATGGCTACACCTTC. Protein product: CAWDRDRSNYGYTF. This rearrangement joins TRBV30 to TRBJ1-2, with TRBD1 matching over 7 bases. The V and J ends lost 5 bases and 0 bases, in that order; junction bases with no gene match: 6. Germline values: CDR1 GTSNPN, CDR2 SVGIG (reference sequence). CDR3 length equals 14 residues.

V and J are TRBV7-3 and TRBJ2-2, with 9 bases fitting TRBD2. CDR3 length: 14 residues. Unmatched junction bases numbered 0, after V lost 2 bases and J lost 5 bases. Germline values: CDR1 SGHTA, CDR2 FQGTGA. The CDR3 DNA follows: TGTGCCAGCAGCTTACTAGCGGGGACCGGGGAGCTGTTTTTT. Translating it yields CASSLLAGTGELFF.

The table lists this clone with a count of one. The rearrangement uses TRBV6-5 and TRBJ2-3; D call uncertain. V shed 2 bases and J shed 3 bases, with 9 bases lying between them. Looked up from germline, CDR1 is MNHEY and CDR2 is SVGAGI. The CDR3 covers 14 residues. DNA for the CDR3: TGTGCCAGCAGTTACGCGCGGCTGACAGATACGCAGTATTTT. It codes for CASSYARLTDTQYF.

This rearrangement joins TRBV5-6 to TRBJ2-3; D remains unclear. CDR3 length: 13 amino acids. Germline CDR1 and CDR2: SGHDT and YYEEEE. With 0 bases removed from V and 3 bases from J, the gap between germline ends came to 5 bases. CDR3 DNA: TGTGCCAGCAGCTTGGAGCCTACAGATACGCAGTATTTT. It yields the protein CASSLEPTDTQYF.

This clone was detected only once. The genes are TRBV4-2 and TRBJ1-1; D not certain. Germline loops: CDR1 LGHNA, CDR2 YNFKEQ. The germline V and J ends were trimmed by 0 bases and 0 bases, with 5 bases remaining between them. The length of the CDR3 is 14 residues. CDR3 coding DNA: TGTGCCAGCAGCCAAGATCCAGTGAACACTGAAGCTTTCTTT. Protein sequence: CASSQDPVNTEAFF.

V is TRBV6-1 and J is TRBJ2-2, with a weak D call TRBD1 (6 bases). The germline gives CDR1 MNHNS, CDR2 SASEGT. The CDR3 length is 17 residues. Trimming stripped 4 bases from V and 0 bases from J, with 15 bases between. The CDR3 protein is CASSAPGQPPNTGELFF. CDR3 bases: TGTGCCAGCAGTGCTCCTGGACAGCCCCCGAACACCGGGGAGCTGTTTTTT.

This chain uses TRBV9 with TRBJ2-1, with 10 bases aligning to TRBD2. Germline trimming cut 0 bases from V and 4 bases from J; bases unmatched to any gene: 7. The CDR3 has 17 amino acids. Germline values: CDR1 SGDLS, CDR2 YYNGEE. The CDR3 sequence is CASSVVPSGGDYNEQFF. CDR3 nucleotide sequence: TGTGCCAGCAGCGTAGTTCCTAGCGGGGGCGATTACAATGAGCAGTTCTTC.

This clone has a handful of counts. The J gene is TRBJ1-2, the V gene TRBV30; D is uncertain. Germline lookup yields CDR1 GTSNPN and CDR2 SVGIG (reference sequence). This CDR3 contains 13 residues. Trimming left V 4 bases short and J 1 base short, with 10 bases between. The CDR3: CAWNNRVNYGYTF. The DNA for the CDR3 is TGTGCCTGGAACAATCGGGTTAACTATGGCTACACCTTC.

V is TRBV10-1 and J is TRBJ2-2; TRBD2 agrees at 8 bases. V shed 3 bases and J 1 base; nucleotides not matched to a gene: 7. The CDR3 is 17 amino acids. Germline assignment: CDR1 WNHNN and CDR2 SYGVQD (reference sequence). The CDR3 DNA is TGCGCCAGCAGTGACCAAGGACTAGCAGGGAACACCGGGGAGCTGTTTTTT. Its protein product is CASSDQGLAGNTGELFF.

This chain uses TRBV6-5 with TRBJ1-5, with D maybe TRBD1 (5 bases). CDR3 length equals 16 residues. Trimming took 4 bases from V and 4 from J, leaving 17 bases between them. Germline CDR1 reads MNHEY; CDR2 reads SVGAGI. CDR3 in amino acids: CASSSSPSGKNQPQHF. Written as DNA, the CDR3 is TGTGCCAGCAGTTCTAGCCCCTCAGGGAAAAATCAGCCCCAGCATTTT.

The gene calls are TRBV11-3 and TRBJ2-7; possible D gene TRBD2, 6 bases. V lost 4 bases to trimming and J lost 3 bases, with 16 bases between them. Germline assignment: CDR1 SGHNT and CDR2 YENEEA. This CDR3 comprises 15 residues. CDR3 nucleotide sequence: TGTGCCAGCAGCTCAATGACCCGGGGGAGCTACGAGCAGTACTTC. Its translation is CASSSMTRGSYEQYF.

The rearrangement links TRBV6-6 to TRBJ2-7; 10 bases fit TRBD1. Trimming cost V 5 bases and J 5 bases; bases outside gene matches: 6. The CDR3 is made up of 14 amino acids. Germline V gives CDR1 MNHNY, CDR2 SVGAGI (reference sequence). The DNA for the CDR3 is TGTGCCAGCAGTCCACCCGGGACAGGGGACGAGCAGTACTTC. This translates into CASSPPGTGDEQYF.

The V call is TRBV5-1, the J call TRBJ1-2; possible D gene TRBD1, 6 bases. CDR1 is SGHRS and CDR2 is YFSETQ in the germline V gene. CDR3 size: 13 residues. The V gene lost 0 bases and the J gene lost 6 bases, with 9 bases spanning the gap. CDR3 in DNA: TGCGCCAGCAGCTTGGGATCAGGGGATGGCTACACCTTC. Its protein is CASSLGSGDGYTF.

The chain uses TRBV9 and TRBJ1-2; D gene uncertain. V dropped 1 base and J dropped 6 bases, with 4 bases sitting between them. CDR3 size: 11 residues. The V gene's germline CDR1 is SGDLS and CDR2 YYNGEE. DNA for the CDR3: TGTGCCAGCAGCGTAAATCATGGCTACACCTTC. Translated: CASSVNHGYTF.